This TCR beta chain was sequenced during a study of cytomegalovirus exposure and HLA in healthy donors. 13 Jbeta primers and 60 Vbeta primers were used for the PCR. Profiled with immunoSEQ multiplex PCR; TCRdb holds only in-frame clones, not every one. Among about 190,000 clones listed, 70% to 75% were seen once. CDR3 size: 18 residues. CDR1 SGDLS and CDR2 YYNGEE come from the germline V gene. J was trimmed by 6 bases and V by 0 bases; bases with no gene match: 15. The sample taken for sequencing was PBMCs. The chain links TRBV9 to TRBJ2-5; TRBD2 agrees at 9 bases. The sequence was collected from a woman aged 25 to 39 in good health and CMV-seropositive. This CDR3 reads CASSVDTGAGGPMKTQYF. CDR3 DNA: TGTGCCAGCAGCGTAGATACGGGAGCGGGAGGCCCAATGAAGACCCAGTACTTC. The full variable domain, in which reference TRBV9 and TRBJ2-5 provide the parts outside the CDR3, is DSGVTQTPKHLITATGQRVTLRCSPRSGDLSVYWYQQSLDQGLQFLIQYYNGEERAKGNILERFSAQQFPDLHSELNLSSLELGDSALYFCASSVDTGAGGPMKTQYFGPGTRLLVL.